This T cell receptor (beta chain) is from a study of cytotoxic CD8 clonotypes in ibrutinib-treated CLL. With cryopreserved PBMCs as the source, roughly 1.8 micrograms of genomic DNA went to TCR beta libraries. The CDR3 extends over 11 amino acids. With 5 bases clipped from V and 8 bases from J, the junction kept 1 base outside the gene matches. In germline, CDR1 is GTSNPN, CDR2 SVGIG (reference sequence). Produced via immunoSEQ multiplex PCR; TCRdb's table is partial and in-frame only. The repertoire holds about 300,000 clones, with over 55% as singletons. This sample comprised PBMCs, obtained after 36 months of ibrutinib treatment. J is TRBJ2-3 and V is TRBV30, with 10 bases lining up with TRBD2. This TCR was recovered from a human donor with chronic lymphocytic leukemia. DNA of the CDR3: TGTGCCTGGCGACTAGCGGGTACGCAGTATTTT. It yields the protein CAWRLAGTQYF.